The present entry profiles one T cell receptor (beta chain) with its context. The antigen is undetermined. The sample is drawn from a study of cytomegalovirus exposure and HLA in healthy donors. Trimming took off 3 bases at V and 4 bases at J, with 10 bases between the two ends. This CDR3 has 14 amino acids. CDR1 and CDR2 from the germline V gene are MNHEY and SVGAGI. Study conclusions and caveats: Highly shared sequence variants in one cluster were likely a sequencing artifact. The study flagged some 180 TCR beta chains as cytomegalovirus-associated. A later analysis reportedly found that, within productive TCRs, an Asian-associated ancestry cluster had fewer N-insertions than the mean observed across the approximately 670 donors. There were several of the most significant clusters that appeared linked to common viral pathogens in a later analysis.

Use of 60 Vbeta and 13 Jbeta primers characterized the PCR. Sequencing used immunoSEQ multiplex PCR; TCRdb keeps in-frame clones, though not all of them. The repertoire consists of more than 130,000 clones, with nearly 80% occurring once and the leading ten covering around 4.9%. The source of this sequence is a male donor in good health and CMV-seronegative. Material: PBMCs. The chain couples TRBV6-5 to TRBJ1-3, with D unresolved. Here the CDR3 reads CASSYRTGGNTIYF. CDR3 bases: TGTGCCAGCAGTTATCGGACGGGAGGAAACACCATATATTTT.